This T cell receptor (beta chain) was identified during a study of blood T cell repertoires in COVID-19. In the study overall: From T cells, B-cell-depleted T cells, or PBMCs came the material, which was cDNA or gDNA.

Some clones are missing from TCRdb's copy, which holds only in-frame ones; the method was immunoSEQ multiplex PCR. The table lists 95,000 to 100,000 clones, more than 65% of them singletons. Germline values: CDR1 MNHNS, CDR2 SASEGT. The CDR3 totals 18 residues. J gave up 0 bases and V 2 bases, and 5 bases lay outside the gene matches. The chain uses TRBV6-1 and TRBJ2-7, with 15 bases identical to TRBD2. The sample taken for sequencing was peripheral blood. The clonotype comes from a woman of 80 years or more with active or convalescent COVID-19. CDR3 loop: CASSEPGLAGGPSYEQYF. As DNA, the CDR3 is TGTGCCAGCAGTGAACCCGGACTAGCGGGAGGGCCCTCCTACGAGCAGTACTTC.